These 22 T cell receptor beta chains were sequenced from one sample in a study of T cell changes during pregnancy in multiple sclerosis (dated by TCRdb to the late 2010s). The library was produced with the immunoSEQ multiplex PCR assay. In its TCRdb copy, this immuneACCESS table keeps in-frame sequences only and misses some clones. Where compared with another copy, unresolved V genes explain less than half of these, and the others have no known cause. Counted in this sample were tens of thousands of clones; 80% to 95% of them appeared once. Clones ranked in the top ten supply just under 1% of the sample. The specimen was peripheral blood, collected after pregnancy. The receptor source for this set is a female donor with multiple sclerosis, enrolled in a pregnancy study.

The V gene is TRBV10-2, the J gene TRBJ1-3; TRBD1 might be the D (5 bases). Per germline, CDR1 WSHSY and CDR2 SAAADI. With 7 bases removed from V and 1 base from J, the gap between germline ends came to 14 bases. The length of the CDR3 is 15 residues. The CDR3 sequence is CASTMQGLSGNTIYF. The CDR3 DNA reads TGCGCCAGCACGATGCAGGGACTATCTGGAAACACCATATATTTT.

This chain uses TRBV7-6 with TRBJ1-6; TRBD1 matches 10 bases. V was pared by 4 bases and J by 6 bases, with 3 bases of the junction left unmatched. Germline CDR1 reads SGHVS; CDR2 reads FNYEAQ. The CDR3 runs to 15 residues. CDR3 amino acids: CASSSGQGVNSPLHF. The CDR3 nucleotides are TGTGCCAGCAGCTCCGGACAGGGGGTTAATTCACCCCTCCACTTT.

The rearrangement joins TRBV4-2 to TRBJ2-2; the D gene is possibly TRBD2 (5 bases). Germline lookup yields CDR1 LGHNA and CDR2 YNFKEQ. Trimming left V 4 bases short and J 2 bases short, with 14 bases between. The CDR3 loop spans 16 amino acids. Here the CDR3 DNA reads TGTGCCAGCAGCCCCGGACTTGCCGCTAACACCGGGGAGCTGTTTTTT. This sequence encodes CASSPGLAANTGELFF.

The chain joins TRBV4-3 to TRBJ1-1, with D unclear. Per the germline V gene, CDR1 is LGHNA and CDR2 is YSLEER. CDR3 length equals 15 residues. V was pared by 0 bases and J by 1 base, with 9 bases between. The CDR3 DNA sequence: TGCGCCAGCAGCCAAGATTACCGAGAGAACACTGAAGCTTTCTTT. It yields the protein CASSQDYRENTEAFF.

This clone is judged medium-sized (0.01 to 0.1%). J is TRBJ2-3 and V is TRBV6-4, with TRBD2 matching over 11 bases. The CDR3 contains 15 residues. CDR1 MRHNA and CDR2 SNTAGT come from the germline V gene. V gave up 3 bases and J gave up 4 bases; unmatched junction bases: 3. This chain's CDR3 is CASSEVAGGPDTQYF. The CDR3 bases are TGTGCCAGCAGTGAAGTAGCGGGGGGGCCAGATACGCAGTATTTT.

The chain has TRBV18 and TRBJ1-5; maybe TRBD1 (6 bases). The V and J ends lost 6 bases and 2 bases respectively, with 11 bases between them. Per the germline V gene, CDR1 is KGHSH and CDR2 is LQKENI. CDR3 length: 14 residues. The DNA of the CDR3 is TGTGCCAGCTCCCCCGCAGGGGGCAATCAGCCCCAGCATTTT. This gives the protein CASSPAGGNQPQHF.

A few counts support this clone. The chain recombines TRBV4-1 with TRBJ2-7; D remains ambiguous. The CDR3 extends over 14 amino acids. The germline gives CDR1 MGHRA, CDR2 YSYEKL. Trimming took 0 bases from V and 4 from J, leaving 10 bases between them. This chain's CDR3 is CASSQDGWAYEQYF. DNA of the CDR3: TGCGCCAGCAGCCAAGATGGGTGGGCTTACGAGCAGTACTTC.

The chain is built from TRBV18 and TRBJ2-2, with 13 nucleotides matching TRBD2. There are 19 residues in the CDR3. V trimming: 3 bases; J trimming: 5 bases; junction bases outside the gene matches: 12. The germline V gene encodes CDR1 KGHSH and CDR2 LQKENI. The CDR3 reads CASSPRTSGGHLGTGELFF. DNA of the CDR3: TGTGCCAGCTCACCTCGGACTAGCGGGGGCCACCTGGGGACCGGGGAGCTGTTTTTT.

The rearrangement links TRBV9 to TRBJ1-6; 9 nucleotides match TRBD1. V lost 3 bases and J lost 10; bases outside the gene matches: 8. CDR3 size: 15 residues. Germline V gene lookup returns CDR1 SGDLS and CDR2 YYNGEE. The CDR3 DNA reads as TGTGCCAGCAGCGCGACAGGGGGTCTTGGATCACCCCTCCACTTT. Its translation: CASSATGGLGSPLHF.

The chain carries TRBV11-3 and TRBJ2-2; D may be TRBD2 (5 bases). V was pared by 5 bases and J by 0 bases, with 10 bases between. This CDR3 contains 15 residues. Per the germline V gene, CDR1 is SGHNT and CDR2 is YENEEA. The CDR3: CASSQDGANTGELFF. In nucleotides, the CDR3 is TGTGCCAGCAGCCAAGACGGGGCGAACACCGGGGAGCTGTTTTTT.

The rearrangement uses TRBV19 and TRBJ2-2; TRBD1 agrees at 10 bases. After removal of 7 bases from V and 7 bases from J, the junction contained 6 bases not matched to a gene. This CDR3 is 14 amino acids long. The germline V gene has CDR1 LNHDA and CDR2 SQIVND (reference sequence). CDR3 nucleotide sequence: TGTGCCAGTACCGGGACAGGGGTTATCGGGGAGCTGTTTTTT. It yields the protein CASTGTGVIGELFF.

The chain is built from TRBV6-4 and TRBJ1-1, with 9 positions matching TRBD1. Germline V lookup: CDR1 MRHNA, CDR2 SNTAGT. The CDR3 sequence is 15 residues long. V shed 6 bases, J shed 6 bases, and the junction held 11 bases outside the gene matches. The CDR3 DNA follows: TGTGCCAGCAGCAGGACAGGGGAAGGATTGGCTGAAGCTTTCTTT. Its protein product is CASSRTGEGLAEAFF.

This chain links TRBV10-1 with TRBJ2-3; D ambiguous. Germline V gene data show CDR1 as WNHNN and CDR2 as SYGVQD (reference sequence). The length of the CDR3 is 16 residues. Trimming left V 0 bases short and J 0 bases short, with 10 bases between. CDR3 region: CASSESVGYSTDTQYF. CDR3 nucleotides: TGCGCCAGCAGTGAGTCGGTGGGCTACAGCACAGATACGCAGTATTTT.

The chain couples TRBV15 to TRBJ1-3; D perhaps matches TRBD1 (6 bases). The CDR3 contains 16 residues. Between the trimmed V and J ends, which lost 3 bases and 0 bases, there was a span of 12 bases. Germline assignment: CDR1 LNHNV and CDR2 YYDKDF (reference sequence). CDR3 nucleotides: TGTGCCACCAGCAGGGACAGTCCCGTCTCTGGAAACACCATATATTTT. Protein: CATSRDSPVSGNTIYF. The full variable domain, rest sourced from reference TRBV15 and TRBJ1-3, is DAMVIQNPRYQVTQFGKPVTLSCSQTLNHNVMYWYQQKSSQAPKLLFHYYDKDFNNEADTPDNFQSRRPNTSFCFLDIRSPGLGDTAMYLCATSRDSPVSGNTIYFGEGSWLTVV.

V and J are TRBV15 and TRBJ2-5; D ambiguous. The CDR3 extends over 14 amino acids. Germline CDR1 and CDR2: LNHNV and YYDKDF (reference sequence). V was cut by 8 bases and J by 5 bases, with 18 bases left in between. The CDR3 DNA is TGTGCCACCCGCTTAGCCCCGATGGAGGAGACCCAGTACTTC. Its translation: CATRLAPMEETQYF.

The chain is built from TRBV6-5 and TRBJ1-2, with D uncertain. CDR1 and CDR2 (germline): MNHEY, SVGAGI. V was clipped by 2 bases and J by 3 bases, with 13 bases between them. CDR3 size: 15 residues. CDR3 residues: CASSYRGFPHYGYTF. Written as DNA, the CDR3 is TGTGCCAGCAGTTACAGAGGTTTCCCCCACTATGGCTACACCTTC.

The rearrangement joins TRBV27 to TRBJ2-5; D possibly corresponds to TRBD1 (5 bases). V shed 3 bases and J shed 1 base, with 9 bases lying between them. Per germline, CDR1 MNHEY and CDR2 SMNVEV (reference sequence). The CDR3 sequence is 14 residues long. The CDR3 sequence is CASSLQGFQETQYF. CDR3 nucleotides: TGTGCCAGCAGTTTGCAGGGATTCCAAGAGACCCAGTACTTC.

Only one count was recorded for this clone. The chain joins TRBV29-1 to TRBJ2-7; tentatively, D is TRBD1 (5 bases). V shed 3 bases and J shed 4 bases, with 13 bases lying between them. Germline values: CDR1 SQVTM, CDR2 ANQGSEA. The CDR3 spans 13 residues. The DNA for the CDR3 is TGCAGCGTTGAGTCCCAGGCAGGGTACGAGCAGTACTTC. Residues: CSVESQAGYEQYF.

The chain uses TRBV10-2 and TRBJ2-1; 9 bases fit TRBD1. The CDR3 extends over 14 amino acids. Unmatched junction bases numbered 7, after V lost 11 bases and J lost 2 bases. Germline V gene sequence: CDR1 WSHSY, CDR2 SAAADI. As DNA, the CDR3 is TGCGCCGGCGGACAGGGGCAAACCTACAATGAGCAGTTCTTC. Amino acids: CAGGQGQTYNEQFF.

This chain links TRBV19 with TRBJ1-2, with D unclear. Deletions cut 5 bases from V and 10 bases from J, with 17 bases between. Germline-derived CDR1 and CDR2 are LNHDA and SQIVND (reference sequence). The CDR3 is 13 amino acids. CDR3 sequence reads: CASSGSVLLSYTF. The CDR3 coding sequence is TGTGCCAGTAGTGGCAGCGTCCTGCTATCCTACACCTTC.

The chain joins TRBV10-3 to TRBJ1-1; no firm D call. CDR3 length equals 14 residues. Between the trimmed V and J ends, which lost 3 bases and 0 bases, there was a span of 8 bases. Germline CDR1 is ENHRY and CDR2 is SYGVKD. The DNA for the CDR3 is TGTGCCATCAGTGACCGTAACTTGAACACTGAAGCTTTCTTT. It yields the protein CAISDRNLNTEAFF.

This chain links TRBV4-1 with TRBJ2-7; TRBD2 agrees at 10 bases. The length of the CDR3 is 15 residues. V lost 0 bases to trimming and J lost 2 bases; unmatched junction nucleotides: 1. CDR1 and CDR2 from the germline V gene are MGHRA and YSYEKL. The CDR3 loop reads CASSQELAGTYEQYF. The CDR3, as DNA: TGCGCCAGCAGCCAAGAACTAGCGGGGACCTACGAGCAGTACTTC.